The 16 T cell receptor beta chains below were found in one sample sequenced in a study of T cells in localized non-small cell lung cancer. Libraries were prepared by immunoSEQ multiplex PCR; TCRdb keeps only in-frame clonotypes and omits some of them. The sample lists approximately 150,000 clones; roughly 90% were seen once. The source material was peripheral blood, sampled before any cancer treatment. These receptors were collected from a female donor over 55 with stage I lung adenocarcinoma.

The chain combines TRBV15 with TRBJ2-1, with 10 positions matching TRBD2. V was clipped by 0 bases and J by 9 bases; unmatched bases: 5. The germline V gene has CDR1 LNHNV and CDR2 YYDKDF (reference sequence). The CDR3 loop spans 15 amino acids. The CDR3 coding sequence is TGTGCCACCAGCAGAGAACTAGCGGGAAAAGGTGAGCAGTTCTTC. The encoded protein is CATSRELAGKGEQFF.

The chain combines TRBV11-2 with TRBJ1-4; D is possibly TRBD1 (5 bases). Deletions cut 3 bases from V and 4 bases from J, with 9 bases between. This CDR3 contains 14 residues. Germline CDR1 SGHAT, CDR2 FQNNGV. The CDR3 sequence: CASSFDRVNEKLFF. In DNA form, the CDR3 reads TGTGCCAGCAGCTTCGACAGAGTTAATGAAAAACTGTTTTTT.

The rearrangement links TRBV30 to TRBJ1-4, with 7 bases identical to TRBD1. Unmatched junction bases numbered 4, after V lost 2 bases and J lost 4 bases. There are 14 residues in the CDR3. The germline CDR1 and CDR2 sequences are GTSNPN and SVGIG (reference sequence). The CDR3 loop reads CAWSWGQNNEKLFF. CDR3 coding DNA: TGTGCCTGGAGTTGGGGACAGAATAATGAAAAACTGTTTTTT.

The rearrangement joins TRBV28 to TRBJ2-1; 12 bases are a match to TRBD2. This CDR3 comprises 17 residues. Looked up from germline, CDR1 is MDHEN and CDR2 is SYDVKM. Trimming cost V 2 bases and J 4 bases; bases outside gene matches: 6. DNA for the CDR3: TGTGCCAGCAGTTTAGGCGTGCTAGCGGGAGGGTACAATGAGCAGTTCTTC. This encodes CASSLGVLAGGYNEQFF.

The genes are TRBV28 and TRBJ2-5, with 7 nucleotides matching TRBD1. This CDR3 region has 13 residues. V trimming: 9 bases; J trimming: 5 bases; junction bases outside the gene matches: 9. Germline V CDR1 and CDR2: MDHEN, SYDVKM. The CDR3 region has the DNA TGTGCCAGTAAGGGGGCGTCGTACGAGACCCAGTACTTC. It is translated as CASKGASYETQYF.

The chain joins TRBV21-1 to TRBJ2-3; the DNA was not used to check the table's D call, TRBD1. TRBV21-1 is deemed a pseudogene. The CDR3 extends over 15 amino acids. CDR3 sequence reads: CASSKGTGSTDTQYF. The CDR3 DNA follows: TGTGCCAGCAGCAAGGGAACAGGGAGCACAGATACGCAGTATTTT.

The chain uses TRBV28 and TRBJ2-7; maybe TRBD2 (6 bases). V dropped 5 bases and J dropped 4 bases, with 18 bases sitting between them. Per the germline V gene, CDR1 is MDHEN and CDR2 is SYDVKM. The CDR3 spans 15 residues. CDR3: CASSVTSSEIYEQYF. CDR3 bases: TGTGCCAGCAGTGTAACCTCTAGCGAGATATACGAGCAGTACTTC.

The CDR3 sequence: CASTRTGGDRTDTQYF. CDR3 DNA sequence: TGCGCCAGCACCCGGACAGGGGGCGATCGGACAGATACGCAGTATTTT. The chain employs TRBV5-1 and TRBJ2-3, with 11 bases identical to TRBD1. CDR1 SGHRS and CDR2 YFSETQ come from the germline V gene. This CDR3 contains 16 residues. J was trimmed by 3 bases and V by 6 bases; bases with no gene match: 9.

Note on this clone: The sample contains more than one DNA sequence encoding this CDR3. The genes are TRBV7-9 and TRBJ2-1; unclear D gene. The V end lost 1 base, the J end lost 7 bases, and 2 bases lay between the germline ends. The germline V gene encodes CDR1 SEHNR and CDR2 FQNEAQ (reference sequence). This CDR3 is built from 11 residues. The CDR3 here is CASSLGNEQFF. In DNA form, the CDR3 reads TGTGCCAGCAGCTTAGGTAATGAGCAGTTCTTC.

The rearrangement joins TRBV12-2 to TRBJ2-2; the table calls TRBD1, which could not be checked here. TRBV12-2 counts as a pseudogene. This CDR3 has 16 residues. The CDR3: CASRLVLNSNTGELFF. Written as DNA, the CDR3 is TGTGCAAGTCGCTTAGTATTAAACAGTAACACCGGGGAGCTGTTTTTT.

The chain joins TRBV2 to TRBJ2-1; tentative D call: TRBD2 (6 bases). This CDR3 comprises 14 residues. V lost 4 bases to trimming and J lost 3 bases, with 10 bases between them. CDR1 and CDR2 (germline): SNHLY, FYNNEI. CDR3 amino acids: CASSGRGYYNEQFF. The CDR3 bases are TGTGCCAGCAGTGGGAGGGGATACTACAATGAGCAGTTCTTC. The variable domain in full, with the rest retrieved from reference TRBV2 and TRBJ2-1, is EPEVTQTPSHQVTQMGQEVILRCVPISNHLYFYWYRQILGQKVEFLVSFYNNEISEKSEIFDDQFSVERPDGSNFTLKIRSTKLEDSAMYFCASSGRGYYNEQFFGPGTRLTVL.

The gene calls are TRBV5-6 and TRBJ2-7, with D tentatively TRBD1 (6 bases). Germline V CDR1 and CDR2: SGHDT, YYEEEE. Trimming pared 2 bases from V and 3 bases from J, leaving 15 bases between. The CDR3 totals 15 residues. CDR3 loop: CASSFRDKVIYEQYF. CDR3 nucleotide sequence: TGTGCCAGCAGCTTTCGGGACAAGGTAATCTACGAGCAGTACTTC.

The chain links TRBV19 to TRBJ2-1, with D possibly TRBD1 on 5 matching bases. The CDR3 runs to 13 residues. Trimming took 5 bases from V and 8 from J, leaving 13 bases between them. Germline CDR1 reads LNHDA; CDR2 reads SQIVND (reference sequence). CDR3 in DNA: TGTGCCAGTAGTGTTAGGGGTTTGCATGAGCAGTTCTTC. It translates to CASSVRGLHEQFF. The entire variable domain, with the rest obtained from reference TRBV19 and TRBJ2-1, is as follows: DGGITQSPKYLFRKEGQNVTLSCEQNLNHDAMYWYRQDPGQGLRLIYYSQIVNDFQKGDIAEGYSVSREKKESFPLTVTSAQKNPTAFYLCASSVRGLHEQFFGPGTRLTVL.

The J gene is TRBJ2-7, the V gene TRBV19, with D maybe TRBD1 (5 bases). This CDR3 comprises 14 residues. CDR1 LNHDA and CDR2 SQIVND come from the germline V gene (reference sequence). V gave up 7 bases and J gave up 7 bases, with 20 bases separating them. The CDR3 loop is CASKLTDGLGEQYF. Here the CDR3 DNA reads TGTGCCAGTAAGCTGACAGACGGCCTGGGGGAGCAGTACTTC.

The V and J genes are TRBV6-5 and TRBJ1-5; TRBD1 matches at 8 bases. The CDR3 consists of 14 residues. Germline CDR1 reads MNHEY; CDR2 reads SVGAGI. The junction had 1 base not matched to a gene; V was cut back by 4 bases and J by 2 bases. The CDR3: CASSSDRGNQPQHF. The DNA for the CDR3 is TGTGCCAGCAGTTCGGACAGGGGCAATCAGCCCCAGCATTTT.

This chain links TRBV4-2 with TRBJ2-5; TRBD2 agrees at 9 bases. The tail of the sequence fits TRBJ2-7 better, so the J call may be wrong. This CDR3 contains 16 residues. CDR1 and CDR2 from the germline V gene are LGHNA and YNFKEQ. The chain's CDR3 is CASSRLEAGGPYEQYF. The CDR3 DNA reads as TGTGCCAGCAGCCGACTTGAGGCGGGAGGGCCGTACGAGCAGTACTTC.